The 29 T cell receptor beta chains given below trace back to one sample, sequenced in a study of CD8+ T cells in alopecia areata. Treatment reported: oral pan-JAK inhibitor, 5-10 mg twice daily. Following RNA extraction, reverse transcription yielded cDNA that acted as the sequencing template. Sequencing was performed with immunoSEQ multiplex PCR; in TCRdb, only in-frame clones are kept and a portion is missing. The table shows around 200,000 clones, with 50% to 60% occurring only once. The sequenced sample was CD4+ T cells sorted from blood, obtained at week 4, from a patient treated with tofacitinib. Every receptor here comes from a human donor with alopecia areata.

This clone was found a few times. V gene TRBV13 combines with J gene TRBJ2-1, with 7 bases aligning to TRBD2. The junction had 4 bases not matched to a gene; V was cut back by 1 base and J by 10 bases. Germline CDR1 and CDR2: PRHDT and FYEKMQ (reference sequence). The CDR3 length is 13 residues. The CDR3 DNA reads as TGTGCCAGCAGCTTAGCGGGAGGCAGGGAGCAGTTCTTC. Residues: CASSLAGGREQFF.

J is TRBJ2-7 and V is TRBV6-1; D is possibly TRBD2 (5 bases). The germline gives CDR1 MNHNS, CDR2 SASEGT. Deletions cut 6 bases from V and 1 base from J, with 10 bases between. This CDR3 is 13 amino acids long. The CDR3 reads CASRLVISYEQYF. CDR3 in DNA: TGTGCCAGCAGACTAGTTATTTCCTACGAGCAGTACTTC.

In its sample, this clone was seen many times. The chain has TRBV5-1 and TRBJ1-2; weak D call: TRBD1 (6 bases). From germline, CDR1 is SGHRS and CDR2 YFSETQ. V was clipped by 0 bases and J by 8 bases, with 14 bases between them. The CDR3 length is 14 residues. CDR3 region: CASSLETGAGGYTF. CDR3 DNA: TGCGCCAGCAGCTTGGAAACGGGGGCAGGAGGCTACACCTTC.

The rearrangement joins TRBV7-3 to TRBJ2-3; 9 bases fit TRBD2. With 1 base clipped from V and 4 bases from J, the junction kept 3 bases outside the gene matches. Germline V CDR1 and CDR2: SGHTA, FQGTGA. The CDR3 is 15 amino acids. This chain's CDR3 is CASSLIAGASDTQYF. As DNA, the CDR3 is TGTGCCAGCAGCTTAATAGCGGGAGCATCAGATACGCAGTATTTT.

The V and J genes are TRBV5-1 and TRBJ1-5, with TRBD1 as a possible D gene (6 bases). Germline V gives CDR1 SGHRS, CDR2 YFSETQ. V was pared by 2 bases and J by 6 bases, with 12 bases between. This CDR3 region has 14 residues. CDR3: CASSLRGGLQPQHF. As DNA, the CDR3 is TGCGCCAGCAGCTTAAGGGGGGGCCTTCAGCCCCAGCATTTT.

This chain uses TRBV6-1 with TRBJ2-3, with 9 bases fitting TRBD2. Germline CDR1 is MNHNS and CDR2 is SASEGT. V gave up 4 bases and J gave up 1 base; unmatched junction bases: 9. CDR3 length: 17 residues. The CDR3 sequence is CASSVSSGALRTDTQYF. The CDR3 DNA follows: TGTGCCAGCAGTGTTTCTAGCGGGGCCTTGCGCACAGATACGCAGTATTTT.

V is TRBV30 and J is TRBJ1-2; a weak D match, TRBD1 (6 bases). Trimming cost V 0 bases and J 4 bases, with 15 bases left between them. The germline CDR1 and CDR2 sequences are GTSNPN and SVGIG (reference sequence). This CDR3 has 15 amino acids. The CDR3: CAWSVRSQGFYGYTF. In DNA form, the CDR3 reads TGTGCCTGGAGTGTTCGGTCACAGGGATTCTATGGCTACACCTTC.

The chain employs TRBV4-2 and TRBJ1-2; D gene unclear. Trimming cost V 3 bases and J 6 bases, with 8 bases left between them. Germline V gene lookup returns CDR1 LGHNA and CDR2 YNFKEQ. The CDR3 runs 12 residues. The CDR3 loop reads CASSQGGNGYTF. In nucleotides, the CDR3 is TGTGCCAGCAGCCAGGGAGGGAATGGCTACACCTTC.

The chain uses TRBV9 and TRBJ2-2; 10 positions match TRBD2. The junction had 3 bases not matched to a gene; V was cut back by 3 bases and J by 7 bases. The CDR3 totals 14 residues. Germline CDR1 reads SGDLS; CDR2 reads YYNGEE. CDR3 residues: CASSAGLAVGELFF. DNA for the CDR3: TGTGCCAGCAGCGCCGGACTAGCGGTCGGGGAGCTGTTTTTT.

CDR3 protein: CSVPTSGSSQTQYF. The CDR3 DNA reads as TGCAGCGTTCCGACTAGCGGGAGTTCTCAGACCCAGTACTTC. This chain uses TRBV29-1 with TRBJ2-5; 12 bases match TRBD2. The V gene end was trimmed by 5 bases and the J gene end by 6 bases; junction bases not matched to a gene: 7. Germline V gives CDR1 SQVTM, CDR2 ANQGSEA. The CDR3 has 14 residues.

Comments on this clone: Other nucleotide sequences in the sample specify the same CDR3. V and J are TRBV15 and TRBJ2-5, with no clear D. Germline values: CDR1 LNHNV, CDR2 YYDKDF (reference sequence). V lost 1 base, J lost 4 bases, and 4 bases lay in between. This CDR3 contains 12 residues. The CDR3: CATSRGGETQYF. The DNA of the CDR3 is TGTGCCACCAGCAGAGGCGGAGAGACCCAGTACTTC.

The chain uses TRBV29-1 and TRBJ2-2, with 8 bases identical to TRBD1. Germline loops: CDR1 SQVTM, CDR2 ANQGSEA. The CDR3 has 17 residues. Trimming at V came to 1 base and at J to 0 bases, leaving 7 bases not matched to a gene. The CDR3 region has the DNA TGCAGCGTTGAAGGTCTACGACAGGGGCCGAACACCGGGGAGCTGTTTTTT. Its protein product is CSVEGLRQGPNTGELFF.

The chain joins TRBV29-1 to TRBJ2-1, with TRBD2 matching over 7 bases. J was trimmed by 9 bases and V by 3 bases; bases with no gene match: 8. CDR1 and CDR2 (germline): SQVTM, ANQGSEA. The CDR3 totals 13 residues. In DNA, the CDR3 is TGCAGCGTTGAGGAGCGGGGTCTCAGTGAGCAGTTCTTC. Encoded protein: CSVEERGLSEQFF.

The genes are TRBV6-1 and TRBJ2-1; 9 nucleotides align to TRBD2. The CDR3 consists of 13 residues. The V gene's germline CDR1 is MNHNS and CDR2 SASEGT. V dropped 8 bases and J dropped 4; count of bases not matched to a gene: 3. Written as DNA, the CDR3 is TGTGCCAGCCGGACTAGCGCATACAATGAGCAGTTCTTC. Its protein product is CASRTSAYNEQFF.

V usage is TRBV5-1 and J usage is TRBJ1-2; D not certain. Trimming shortened V by 8 bases and J by 9 bases, and 14 bases separated the two germline ends. CDR1 is SGHRS and CDR2 is YFSETQ in the germline V gene. The CDR3 spans 11 residues. For the CDR3, the DNA is TGCGCCAGTGACCGAGTAATGAGCTACACCTTC. This encodes CASDRVMSYTF.

V gene TRBV29-1 combines with J gene TRBJ2-4; 7 bases fit TRBD1. This CDR3 is 16 amino acids long. The germline V gene encodes CDR1 SQVTM and CDR2 ANQGSEA. V lost 7 bases and J lost 0; bases outside the gene matches: 12. The CDR3 loop is CSAGRTGAAAKNIQYF. Here the CDR3 DNA reads TGCAGCGCCGGCCGCACAGGGGCGGCAGCCAAAAACATTCAGTACTTC.

V is TRBV5-1 and J is TRBJ2-7; no firm D call. Trimming removed 2 bases from V and 5 bases from J, with 14 bases in between. Germline lookup yields CDR1 SGHRS and CDR2 YFSETQ. The CDR3 contains 14 residues. CDR3 nucleotides: TGCGCCAGCAGCTTTGGTCAGGTTGCGAACGAGCAGTACTTC. Amino acid sequence: CASSFGQVANEQYF. Together with reference TRBV5-1 and TRBJ2-7, the CDR3 gives the full variable domain: KAGVTQTPRYLIKTRGQQVTLSCSPISGHRSVSWYQQTPGQGLQFLFEYFSETQRNKGNFPGRFSGRQFSNSRSEMNVSTLELGDSALYLCASSFGQVANEQYFGPGTRLTVT.

V is TRBV13 and J is TRBJ2-2; no reliable D call. The germline V and J ends were trimmed by 2 bases and 7 bases, with 2 bases remaining between them. The CDR3 has 11 residues. Germline CDR1 and CDR2: PRHDT and FYEKMQ (reference sequence). This CDR3 reads CASSLSGELFF. As DNA, the CDR3 is TGTGCCAGCAGCTTAAGCGGGGAGCTGTTTTTT.

The V and J genes are TRBV12-5 and TRBJ2-3, with D unclear. The germline V and J ends were trimmed by 0 bases and 1 base, with 8 bases remaining between them. Germline CDR1 is LGHNT and CDR2 is FRNRAP. This CDR3 is 15 amino acids long. DNA for the CDR3: TGTGCTAGTGGTTTGGTCGTGGACGGCACAGATACGCAGTATTTT. The encoded protein is CASGLVVDGTDTQYF.

This CDR3 reads CASRVVPSGGAGDTQYF. Here the CDR3 DNA reads TGCGCCAGCAGAGTGGTGCCTAGCGGCGGGGCGGGAGATACGCAGTATTTT. The chain carries TRBV5-1 and TRBJ2-3; 7 bases line up with TRBD2. Germline CDR1 SGHRS, CDR2 YFSETQ. This CDR3 is built from 17 residues. V shed 5 bases, J shed 5 bases, and the junction held 17 bases outside the gene matches.

This clone appeared a single time. J is TRBJ2-3 and V is TRBV11-2, with 8 bases matching TRBD2. Germline-derived CDR1 and CDR2 are SGHAT and FQNNGV. Unmatched junction bases numbered 12, after V lost 4 bases and J lost 6 bases. This CDR3 is 16 amino acids long. The CDR3 DNA reads TGTGCCAGCAGCTCGGGACTAGGGCCCTTCACGGATACGCAGTATTTT. Translation gives CASSSGLGPFTDTQYF.

The V gene is TRBV7-9, the J gene TRBJ2-5; 8 nucleotides align to TRBD1. Trimming cost V 3 bases and J 4 bases; bases outside gene matches: 10. This CDR3 has 16 residues. The germline V gene encodes CDR1 SEHNR and CDR2 FQNEAQ (reference sequence). This CDR3 reads CASSFGVTGERETQYF. The DNA for the CDR3 is TGTGCCAGCAGCTTCGGGGTGACAGGGGAACGAGAGACCCAGTACTTC.

The chain combines TRBV30 with TRBJ1-2; 7 bases line up with TRBD1. The ends lost 7 bases at V and 3 bases at J; junction bases unmatched: 2. The CDR3 totals 11 residues. Germline values: CDR1 GTSNPN, CDR2 SVGIG (reference sequence). The CDR3 sequence: CASQGYYGYTF. In DNA, the CDR3 is TGTGCCTCACAGGGGTACTATGGCTACACCTTC.

This rearrangement joins TRBV11-2 to TRBJ2-1; D gene unclear. The V end was cut by 1 base, the J end by 6 bases, with 7 bases between. CDR1 SGHAT and CDR2 FQNNGV come from the germline V gene. The CDR3 runs 13 residues. This CDR3 reads CASSLGVANEQFF. In nucleotides, the CDR3 is TGTGCCAGCAGCTTAGGTGTGGCCAATGAGCAGTTCTTC.

The V gene is TRBV6-5, the J gene TRBJ2-5; maybe TRBD2 (6 bases). Germline CDR1 reads MNHEY; CDR2 reads SVGAGI. Between the trimmed V and J ends, which lost 2 bases and 4 bases, there was a span of 17 bases. The CDR3 runs to 16 residues. In DNA, the CDR3 is TGTGCCAGCAGTTACCCACGAGGGACCGGGGGAGAGACCCAGTACTTC. Encoded protein: CASSYPRGTGGETQYF.

The rearrangement joins TRBV30 to TRBJ2-7; a possible D gene is TRBD2 (5 bases). V dropped 5 bases and J dropped 6 bases, with 14 bases sitting between them. CDR1 GTSNPN and CDR2 SVGIG come from the germline V gene (reference sequence). The CDR3 covers 12 residues. Here the CDR3 reads CAWGHRAGEQYF. The CDR3 DNA follows: TGTGCCTGGGGTCACCGGGCGGGCGAGCAGTACTTC.

The rearrangement joins TRBV5-1 to TRBJ2-2, with 11 bases fitting TRBD2. This CDR3 has 15 residues. The V gene's germline CDR1 is SGHRS and CDR2 YFSETQ. Unmatched junction bases numbered 3, after V lost 4 bases and J lost 4 bases. Written as DNA, the CDR3 is TGCGCCAGCAGCAGAACTAGCGGGAGCACCGGGGAGCTGTTTTTT. It encodes CASSRTSGSTGELFF.

In its sample, this clone was seen a few times. The chain employs TRBV29-1 and TRBJ2-1, with 11 bases matching TRBD2. J was trimmed by 7 bases and V by 3 bases; bases with no gene match: 11. This CDR3 has 16 residues. Germline values: CDR1 SQVTM, CDR2 ANQGSEA. The CDR3 bases are TGCAGCGTTGATTACTTGACTAGCGGGATTGTGAATGAGCAGTTCTTC. Translated, it gives CSVDYLTSGIVNEQFF.

V gene TRBV5-1 combines with J gene TRBJ1-4, with 8 bases lining up with TRBD1. This CDR3 contains 14 residues. V trimming: 3 bases; J trimming: 8 bases; junction bases outside the gene matches: 6. Germline CDR1 and CDR2: SGHRS and YFSETQ. Written as DNA, the CDR3 is TGCGCCAGCAGCTCGGACAGGGCTGAAGAAAAACTGTTTTTT. Translated: CASSSDRAEEKLFF.